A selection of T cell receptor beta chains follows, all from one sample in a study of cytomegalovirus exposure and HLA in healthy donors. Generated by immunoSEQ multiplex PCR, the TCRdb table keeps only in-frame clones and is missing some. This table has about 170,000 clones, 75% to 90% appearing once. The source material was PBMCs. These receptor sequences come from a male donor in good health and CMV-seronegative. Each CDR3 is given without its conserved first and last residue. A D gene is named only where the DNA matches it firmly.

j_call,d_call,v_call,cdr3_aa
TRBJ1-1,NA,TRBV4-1,ASSRRGWENTEAF
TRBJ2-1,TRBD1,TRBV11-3,ASSVDRDSYNEQF
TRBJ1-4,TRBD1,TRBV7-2,ASSLWTGEKLF
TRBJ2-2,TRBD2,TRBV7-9,SSSGQRGGRRTGELF
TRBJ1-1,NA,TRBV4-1,ASSQYRVMNTEAF
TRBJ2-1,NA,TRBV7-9,ASSSITGSSYNEQF
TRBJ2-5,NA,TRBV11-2,ASRRPADQETQY
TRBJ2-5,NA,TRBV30,ASGSPAGQETQY
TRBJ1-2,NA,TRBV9,ASSVAAGGYGYT
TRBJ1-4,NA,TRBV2,ASNPRQREKLF
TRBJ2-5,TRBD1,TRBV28,ASSSHGTGQETQY
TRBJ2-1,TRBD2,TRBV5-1,ASSLGLAGLYNEQF